Presented here are 30 T cell receptor beta chains from one specimen sequenced in a study of cytomegalovirus exposure and HLA in healthy donors. It was with 60 Vbeta and 13 Jbeta primers that the PCR ran. The method was immunoSEQ multiplex PCR; TCRdb's version includes in-frame clones alone and lacks a portion of them. The data show approximately 100,000 clones, 74% seen once. Specimen: PBMCs. Receptor source: a male donor in good health and CMV-seronegative.

The chain carries TRBV7-3 and TRBJ2-7; D may be TRBD2 (5 bases). The CDR3 length is 12 residues. Germline V gene data show CDR1 as SGHTA and CDR2 as FQGTGA. V lost 4 bases and J 6 bases, leaving 10 bases between the germline ends. Here the CDR3 reads CASSSPGGEQYF. The CDR3 DNA follows: TGTGCCAGCAGCTCCCCAGGAGGCGAGCAGTACTTC.

The V and J genes are TRBV5-4 and TRBJ2-7; 11 positions match TRBD1. The CDR3 extends over 20 amino acids. Germline lookup yields CDR1 SGHNT and CDR2 YYREEE (reference sequence). V lost 4 bases to trimming and J lost 3 bases; unmatched junction nucleotides: 21. CDR3 coding DNA: TGTGCCAGCAGCATCCCGGGACAGGGGGGTGAACGGGGACCCTTCTACGAGCAGTACTTC. It yields the protein CASSIPGQGGERGPFYEQYF.

The chain combines TRBV5-6 with TRBJ2-3; possibly TRBD2 for D (5 bases). This CDR3 has 16 residues. Germline CDR1 and CDR2: SGHDT and YYEEEE. Trimming left V 0 bases short and J 0 bases short, with 11 bases between. CDR3 sequence: CASSLVGSGSTDTQYF. In DNA form, the CDR3 reads TGTGCCAGCAGCTTGGTGGGGTCGGGAAGCACAGATACGCAGTATTTT.

This sequence joins TRBV5-1 and TRBJ1-1; 7 bases fit TRBD1. Germline trimming cut 4 bases from V and 1 base from J; bases unmatched to any gene: 4. The germline gives CDR1 SGHRS, CDR2 YFSETQ. CDR3 length: 14 residues. The CDR3 DNA follows: TGCGCCAGCAGCAGTCAGGGGGAGAACACTGAAGCTTTCTTT. Protein product: CASSSQGENTEAFF. The full variable domain, its missing parts supplied by reference TRBV5-1 and TRBJ1-1, is KAGVTQTPRYLIKTRGQQVTLSCSPISGHRSVSWYQQTPGQGLQFLFEYFSETQRNKGNFPGRFSGRQFSNSRSEMNVSTLELGDSALYLCASSSQGENTEAFFGQGTRLTVV.

The chain uses TRBV13 and TRBJ2-7; 8 bases line up with TRBD1. Germline CDR1 is PRHDT and CDR2 is FYEKMQ (reference sequence). V dropped 5 bases and J dropped 5; count of bases not matched to a gene: 11. There are 15 residues in the CDR3. CDR3 loop: CASSPAGTGRDEQYF. The CDR3 DNA reads as TGTGCCAGCAGCCCGGCTGGGACAGGCCGCGACGAGCAGTACTTC.

The V and J genes are TRBV5-6 and TRBJ2-7, with TRBD1 matching 8 bases. The CDR3 is 16 residues long. Germline V gene data show CDR1 as SGHDT and CDR2 as YYEEEE. V gave up 4 bases and J gave up 0 bases; unmatched junction bases: 9. CDR3 sequence: CASSARDRLISYEQYF. For the CDR3, the DNA is TGTGCCAGCAGCGCCCGGGACAGGCTAATCTCCTACGAGCAGTACTTC.

The V and J genes are TRBV27 and TRBJ2-5, with 7 bases that match TRBD1. CDR1 MNHEY and CDR2 SMNVEV come from the germline V gene (reference sequence). This CDR3 comprises 16 residues. J lost 5 bases, V lost 6 bases, and 15 bases had no gene match. The CDR3 sequence: CASSTGQLSYSETQYF. The CDR3 DNA reads TGTGCCAGCAGCACGGGACAGTTATCTTATTCGGAGACCCAGTACTTC.

The sample holds one count of this clone. V gene TRBV19 combines with J gene TRBJ1-2, with TRBD1 as a possible D gene (6 bases). Trimming removed 10 bases at V and 4 bases at J, with 16 bases between. CDR3 length equals 13 residues. From germline, CDR1 is LNHDA and CDR2 SQIVND (reference sequence). The CDR3 DNA is TGTGCCACCACTCGGGACACAATCTATGGCTACACCTTC. This gives the protein CATTRDTIYGYTF.

The genes are TRBV18 and TRBJ1-4; D not certain. The CDR3 has 16 residues. Germline assignment: CDR1 KGHSH and CDR2 LQKENI. Between the trimmed V and J ends, which lost 1 base and 0 bases, there was a span of 9 bases. The CDR3 DNA sequence: TGTGCCAGCTCACCACGATTACAGACAACTAATGAAAAACTGTTTTTT. As protein: CASSPRLQTTNEKLFF.

The table lists this clone with many counts. The chain combines TRBV5-5 with TRBJ1-1; perhaps TRBD1 as D (5 bases). Trimming took off 0 bases at V and 0 bases at J, with 12 bases between the two ends. The CDR3 extends over 16 amino acids. Germline V lookup: CDR1 SGHKS, CDR2 YYEKEE (reference sequence). CDR3 bases: TGTGCCAGCAGCTTGGAGGGGAACGTTCTGAACACTGAAGCTTTCTTT. Residues: CASSLEGNVLNTEAFF.

V gene TRBV7-3 combines with J gene TRBJ1-1, with 9 bases aligning to TRBD1. Germline V CDR1 and CDR2: SGHTA, FQGTGA. This CDR3 is built from 16 residues. The V gene end was trimmed by 5 bases and the J gene end by 6 bases; junction bases not matched to a gene: 13. In DNA form, the CDR3 reads TGTGCCAGCAGCCGCTCTCCCAACAGGGGGCTCGCTGAAGCTTTCTTT. This translates into CASSRSPNRGLAEAFF.

The chain combines TRBV27 with TRBJ1-1; D perhaps matches TRBD1 (5 bases). Germline CDR1 is MNHEY and CDR2 is SMNVEV (reference sequence). CDR3 size: 14 residues. V was trimmed by 4 bases and J by 0 bases, leaving 9 bases between them. The CDR3 loop reads CASSSGQMNTEAFF. For the CDR3, the DNA is TGTGCCAGCAGTTCAGGGCAAATGAACACTGAAGCTTTCTTT.

V and J are TRBV2 and TRBJ1-2, with 7 positions matching TRBD1. Germline CDR1 and CDR2: SNHLY and FYNNEI. This CDR3 is 14 amino acids long. The junction had 6 bases not matched to a gene; V was cut back by 4 bases and J by 4 bases. The CDR3 protein is CASSGLRDSYGYTF. The CDR3 region has the DNA TGTGCCAGCAGTGGCCTTAGGGACAGCTATGGCTACACCTTC.

Only one count was recorded for this clone. The rearrangement links TRBV15 to TRBJ1-3, with D unclear. Per germline, CDR1 LNHNV and CDR2 YYDKDF (reference sequence). This CDR3 contains 12 residues. V lost 9 bases and J lost 8, with 14 bases in between. DNA of the CDR3: TGTGCCACTTCCACCTCGGGGTACACCATATATTTT. Amino acids: CATSTSGYTIYF.

The chain uses TRBV7-2 and TRBJ2-5; 8 bases match TRBD2. CDR1 and CDR2 from the germline V gene are SGHTA and FQGNSA. This CDR3 is 15 amino acids long. The V gene end was trimmed by 5 bases and the J gene end by 9 bases; junction bases not matched to a gene: 14. CDR3 DNA sequence: TGTGCCAGCAGCCCGGTGGGTAGCGGGGCTTTGTCCCAGTACTTC. Translated, it gives CASSPVGSGALSQYF.

This chain joins TRBV19 and TRBJ2-7; 9 bases match TRBD1. Germline-derived CDR1 and CDR2 are LNHDA and SQIVND (reference sequence). CDR3 length: 13 residues. Trimming took 10 bases from V and 3 from J; bases not matched to a gene: 7. CDR3 sequence (DNA): TGTGCCAATAACAGGGGGCCGGGCTACGAGCAGTACTTC. Translated: CANNRGPGYEQYF.

V gene TRBV4-3 combines with J gene TRBJ2-7, with 13 bases identical to TRBD2. Germline CDR1 reads LGHNA; CDR2 reads YSLEER. The CDR3 loop spans 14 amino acids. V shed 1 base, J shed 9 bases, and the junction held 3 bases outside the gene matches. This CDR3 is CASSQGTSGSVQYF. The CDR3 nucleotides read TGCGCCAGCAGCCAAGGGACTAGCGGGAGTGTGCAGTACTTC.

In DNA, the CDR3 is TGTGCCAGCAGCCCGTCCCTTTCAGGGTACGAGCAGTACTTC. Its protein product is CASSPSLSGYEQYF. This sequence joins TRBV7-2 and TRBJ2-7; possibly TRBD1 for D (5 bases). V was clipped by 5 bases and J by 4 bases, with 15 bases between them. Germline CDR1 SGHTA, CDR2 FQGNSA. The CDR3 runs 14 residues. The full variable domain, completed using reference TRBV7-2 and TRBJ2-7, is GAGVSQSPSNKVTEKGKDVELRCDPISGHTALYWYRQSLGQGLEFLIYFQGNSAPDKSGLPSDRFSAERTGGSVSTLTIQRTQQEDSAVYLCASSPSLSGYEQYFGPGTRLTVT.

This chain links TRBV19 with TRBJ1-2, with D perhaps matching TRBD1 (5 bases). This CDR3 contains 15 residues. Trimming cost V 6 bases and J 3 bases, with 17 bases left between them. CDR1 LNHDA and CDR2 SQIVND come from the germline V gene (reference sequence). Here the CDR3 DNA reads TGTGCCAGTAGCCCTTCTTTGCGGGGACACTATGGCTACACCTTC. Translation: CASSPSLRGHYGYTF.

This chain joins TRBV5-6 and TRBJ1-4; D unclear. This CDR3 is 14 amino acids long. V shed 4 bases and J shed 0 bases, with 7 bases lying between them. CDR1 is SGHDT, CDR2 YYEEEE, per germline. The CDR3 nucleotides read TGTGCCAGCAGCCCGGTAGCAACTAATGAAAAACTGTTTTTT. It encodes CASSPVATNEKLFF.

The chain carries TRBV9 and TRBJ2-5, with 8 bases that match TRBD2. Germline-derived CDR1 and CDR2 are SGDLS and YYNGEE. The CDR3 extends over 17 amino acids. The ends lost 4 bases at V and 3 bases at J; junction bases unmatched: 14. The CDR3 nucleotides are TGTGCCAGCAGCATAGGGACTAGTATGGGTGGGGAAGAGACCCAGTACTTC. Amino acid sequence: CASSIGTSMGGEETQYF.

The J gene is TRBJ2-5, the V gene TRBV12-2; the table names TRBD2, a call not compared with the DNA. The DNA end lines up better with TRBJ2-7; the J call may be wrong. TRBV12-2 is noted as a pseudogene. The CDR3 sequence is 18 residues long. The CDR3 nucleotides are TGTGCAAGTCGCTTAGAGCAAGAGGGTTTCTCACGCTCCTACGAGCAGTACTTC. It specifies CASRLEQEGFSRSYEQYF.

V is TRBV16 and J is TRBJ2-3; possible D gene TRBD1, 6 bases. The V end was cut by 2 bases, the J end by 1 base, with 10 bases between. The CDR3 is 15 residues long. CDR1 KGHSY and CDR2 FQNENV come from the germline V gene. CDR3 sequence: CASSQQQGGTDTQYF. CDR3 sequence (DNA): TGTGCCAGCAGCCAACAACAGGGAGGCACAGATACGCAGTATTTT.

The V call is TRBV7-9, the J call TRBJ1-4; D is perhaps TRBD1 (5 bases). The CDR3 loop spans 14 amino acids. Trimming took 5 bases from V and 8 from J, leaving 15 bases between them. Germline V gene lookup returns CDR1 SEHNR and CDR2 FQNEAQ (reference sequence). The CDR3, as DNA: TGTGCCAGCAGCGAACCGGGACTGGAAGAAAAACTGTTTTTT. It encodes CASSEPGLEEKLFF.

V gene TRBV6-5 combines with J gene TRBJ1-1; TRBD1 matches at 7 bases. Germline-derived CDR1 and CDR2 are MNHEY and SVGAGI. This CDR3 has 16 residues. V trimming: 2 bases; J trimming: 0 bases; junction bases outside the gene matches: 6. CDR3 in amino acids: CASSYTGQRMNTEAFF. DNA for the CDR3: TGTGCCAGCAGTTACACGGGACAGAGAATGAACACTGAAGCTTTCTTT.

The rearrangement links TRBV9 to TRBJ2-1; maybe TRBD2 (6 bases). Germline-derived CDR1 and CDR2 are SGDLS and YYNGEE. Trimming took 0 bases from V and 2 from J, leaving 12 bases between them. This CDR3 contains 16 residues. CDR3 amino acids: CASSVAGGRPYNEQFF. CDR3 nucleotides: TGTGCCAGCAGCGTAGCAGGAGGGAGGCCCTACAATGAGCAGTTCTTC.

The chain uses TRBV11-3 and TRBJ1-1; 8 nucleotides line up with TRBD1. The CDR3 runs 13 residues. Trimming cost V 5 bases and J 3 bases; bases outside gene matches: 2. Germline CDR1 is SGHNT and CDR2 is YENEEA. For the CDR3, the DNA is TGTGCCAGCAGCCGACAGGGGTACACTGAAGCTTTCTTT. This codes for CASSRQGYTEAFF.

The count of this clone is one. V and J are TRBV11-3 and TRBJ2-1; the D gene is possibly TRBD1 (5 bases). The ends were cut back, 1 base at V and 9 bases at J, with 7 bases in the middle. Germline V gene sequence: CDR1 SGHNT, CDR2 YENEEA. This CDR3 comprises 12 residues. DNA of the CDR3: TGTGCCAGCAGCTTAGGGGGCGGTGAGCAGTTCTTC. The encoded protein is CASSLGGGEQFF.

The chain employs TRBV27 and TRBJ2-3; maybe TRBD1 (6 bases). Deletions cut 1 base from V and 2 bases from J, with 13 bases between. This CDR3 contains 16 residues. Germline V CDR1 and CDR2: MNHEY, SMNVEV (reference sequence). This chain's CDR3 is CASSLWAGDLTDTQYF. CDR3 DNA: TGTGCCAGCAGTTTATGGGCAGGGGACCTCACAGATACGCAGTATTTT.

The chain couples TRBV6-5 to TRBJ2-7, with D perhaps matching TRBD1 (5 bases). V was cut by 2 bases and J by 3 bases, with 14 bases left in between. The CDR3 runs 15 residues. The germline V gene encodes CDR1 MNHEY and CDR2 SVGAGI. The CDR3 is CASSYGAGGFYEQYF. CDR3 sequence (DNA): TGTGCCAGCAGTTACGGGGCAGGCGGCTTCTACGAGCAGTACTTC.